The sequence of this T cell receptor (beta chain) was determined in a study of cytomegalovirus exposure and HLA in healthy donors. Germline values: CDR1 WNHNN, CDR2 SYGVQD (reference sequence). V was pared by 2 bases and J by 2 bases, with 6 bases between. The CDR3 has 13 amino acids. Primers for the PCR totalled 60 Vbeta and 13 Jbeta. Measured with immunoSEQ multiplex PCR; TCRdb has only the in-frame clones, and not every one. The sample carries over 75,000 clones, around 80% recorded once. All the people who gave samples were healthy bone marrow donors. The rearrangement uses TRBV10-1 and TRBJ1-2; D is undetermined. This TCR was recovered from an older woman in good health and CMV-seronegative. Sequencing was performed on PBMCs. As DNA, the CDR3 is TGCGCCAGCAGTGAGCAAACAAACTATGGCTACACCTTC. Translating gives CASSEQTNYGYTF.